One T cell receptor beta chain is described in this entry. This clone was observed once. The antigen this receptor binds is unknown. Within one base of it there is no much larger clone, and no base qualities were kept. This same CDR3 is encoded by further DNA sequences in the sample. The sample comes from a study of T cell clones after liver transplantation (dated by TCRdb to about 2019). Turning to the overall study: The samples were obtained from ITN030ST, a randomized trial that attempted immunosuppression withdrawal within 2 years after liver transplantation. Of the 8 liver transplant recipients making up the studied cohort, 3 were classified as tolerant and 5 as non-tolerant. After a pre-transplant mixed lymphocyte reaction, TCRbeta sequencing was used to pinpoint donor-reactive T cell clones, which were subsequently tracked in post-transplant blood. The subjects received no induction therapy and were kept on standard immunosuppression until randomization at 12-24 months post-transplant. Tolerance was defined as complete withdrawal of immunosuppression for at least one year without a rise in liver enzymes beyond twice the upper limit of normal. Blood samples were collected pre-transplant, then pre-randomization ahead of withdrawal, and finally post-randomization once withdrawal had either been completed or failed. Three of the eight recipients were HCV-positive; the others were transplanted for non-autoimmune, non-viral indications. Third party-reactive TCRbeta sequences from pre-transplant MLRs were also identified as an antigen-independent comparator for donor-reactive sequences.

The CDR3 starts with the cysteine, ends with the phenylalanine, and has 19 residues. Solely the CDR3 DNA is kept, with 57 bases framed from the first base. The germline V gene encodes CDR1 MNHEY and CDR2 SMNVEV (reference sequence). V trim: 6 bases; J trim: 4 bases; unmatched bases: 15. Thawed unstimulated PBMCs were stained for CD3, CD4 and CD8 and FACS-sorted into CD3+CD4+ and CD3+CD8+ populations. All 8 studied subjects were randomized to withdrawal of immunosuppression. The Qiagen DNeasy Blood and Tissue Kit was used for isolation of genomic DNA. Summary of the overall study and its limitations: When repertoire turnover was accounted for, significantly reduced detection of donor-reactive sequences was found in 7 of 8 subjects for CD4 and in 8 of 8 subjects for CD8. Since no allograft tissue specimens were available, donor-reactive T cells may have migrated into the graft instead of being deleted. Low numbers of available donor cells limited the measurable donor-reactive repertoire in a couple of subjects. A significant post-transplant decrease in circulating donor-reactive CD4 TCRbeta sequences was observed in most of the 8 subjects, irrespective of tolerance or HCV status. Conclusions were preliminary, limited by small, heterogeneous patient numbers and non-standardized post-transplant time points. A greater decline was seen for donor-reactive sequences than for third party-reactive sequences, suggesting partial antigen-specific deletion unrelated to withdrawal success.

High-throughput TCRbeta CDR3 sequencing of frozen genomic DNA was performed by immunoSEQ, with PCR amplification, mapping, bias correction and internal controls included. Per the original workflow: Only productive rearrangements were retained, and each unique TCRbeta sequence was defined by its CDR3 nucleotide sequence together with its V and J gene. For a sequence to be called donor-reactive, it needed a frequency of at least 0.01% and at least 5-fold expansion in CFSE-low cells compared with unstimulated pre-transplant cells. To ensure at least 90% detection power, minimum frequency thresholds were set for each subject based on that subject's lowest-template unstimulated sample. Jensen-Shannon divergence between the top 1000 TCRbeta sequences post-transplant and pre-transplant was used to measure repertoire turnover. Two-sided Fisher's exact tests were used to test for changes in how often donor-reactive sequences were detected. TCRdb limited this immuneACCESS table to in-frame rearrangements with V and J called. A share of clones is missing; checked studies link under half to unresolved V genes, and the rest is unexplained. V and J calls and clone size are copied from that table; D and trimming were computed from the DNA. In all, the sample holds about 47,000 clones, and 70% to 90% of those were seen once. Together, the top ten hold approximately 15% of the sample.

The material sequenced was CD8+ T cells from blood, taken 12 months after liver transplant. The sequence links TRBV27 to TRBJ2-2; 12 central nucleotides agree with TRBD2. This receptor was identified in a human patient who received a liver transplant. Following a transplant, some T cells may be graft donor cells, not patient cells. CDR3 region: CASSPHTLLAGGPTGELFF. The DNA reads as follows: TGTGCCAGCAGCCCGCATACTCTGCTAGCGGGAGGGCCCACCGGGGAGCTGTTTTTT.